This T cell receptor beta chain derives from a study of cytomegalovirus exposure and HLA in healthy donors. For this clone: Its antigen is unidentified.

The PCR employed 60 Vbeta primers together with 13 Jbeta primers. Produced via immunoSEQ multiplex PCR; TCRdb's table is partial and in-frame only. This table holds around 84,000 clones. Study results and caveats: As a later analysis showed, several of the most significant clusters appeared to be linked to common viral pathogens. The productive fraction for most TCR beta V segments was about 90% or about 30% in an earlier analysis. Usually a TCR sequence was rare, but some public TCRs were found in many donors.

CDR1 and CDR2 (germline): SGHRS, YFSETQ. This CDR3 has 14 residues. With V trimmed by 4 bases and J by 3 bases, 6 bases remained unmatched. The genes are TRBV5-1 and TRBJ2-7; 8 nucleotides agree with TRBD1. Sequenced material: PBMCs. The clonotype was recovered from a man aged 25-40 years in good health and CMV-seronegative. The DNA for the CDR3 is TGCGCCAGCAGCCGCGGACAGGGATACTACGAGCAGTACTTC. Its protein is CASSRGQGYYEQYF.